This section outlines one T cell receptor (beta chain) sequence together with its context. Adult donors, all healthy and HIV-negative, had no recent acute infections or vaccinations. The data were obtained in a study of shared clonotypes between healthy human individuals. Assay: immunoSEQ multiplex PCR; the TCRdb copy retains only in-frame clones and omits some. Found here are over a million clones, 98% of them singletons; the top ten hold 0.36%. The germline V and J ends were trimmed by 5 bases and 5 bases, with 22 bases remaining between them. The CDR3 is made up of 16 amino acids. Germline assignment: CDR1 MNHEY and CDR2 SMNVEV (reference sequence).

This clonotype was sampled from a man aged 25 to 45 in good health. V usage is TRBV27 and J usage is TRBJ2-7; D may match TRBD1 or TRBD2 (5 bases each). What was sequenced was naive CD4+ T cells sorted from blood. Indicated subset: CD45RA+ positively selected. As DNA, the CDR3 is TGTGCCAGCAGTCCTGGGTCGAGGGGAAGTGATCACGAGCAGTACTTC. As protein: CASSPGSRGSDHEQYF.